This T cell receptor (beta chain) was profiled in a study of OX40 agonist ivuxolimab in advanced cancers. Study information: A diagnosis of hepatocellular carcinoma, melanoma, renal cell or head and neck cancer was present in dose-escalation patients. Previous treatment with anti-PD-1, anti-PD-L1 or anti-CTLA-4 therapy was allowed; under 50% had received some.

Sequencing used immunoSEQ multiplex PCR; TCRdb keeps in-frame clones, though not all of them. Altogether 50,000 to 65,000 clones are present, about nine tenths being singletons, with the ten largest covering 0.67%. As to this clone: Other DNA sequences of this sample code for an identical CDR3.

With autoimmune disease history or systemic immunosuppression, patients were excluded. Baseline, cycle 4 day 1, and cycle 7 day 1 were the blood sampling points. The clonotype originates from an adult with an advanced solid tumor such as melanoma, head and neck, liver or kidney cancer. The material sequenced was CD4+ or CD8+ T cells sorted from blood, taken in a trial of the OX40 agonist ivuxolimab.

The CDR3 DNA reads as TGTGCCAGCTCACCAGAAACGGGGCGGGACGAGCAGTACTTC. Its translation: CASSPETGRDEQYF. J is TRBJ2-7 and V is TRBV18; the D call may be TRBD1 or TRBD2 (5 bases each). CDR1 and CDR2 (germline): KGHSH, LQKENI. V lost 2 bases and J lost 5, with 13 bases in between. The CDR3 extends over 14 amino acids. Looking up the rest from reference TRBV18 and TRBJ2-7 gives the full variable domain: NAGVMQNPRHLVRRRGQEARLRCSPMKGHSHVYWYRQLPEEGLKFMVYLQKENIIDESGMPKERFSAEFPKEGPSILRIQQVVRGDSAAYFCASSPETGRDEQYFGPGTRLTVT.